Each of the 10 T cell receptor beta chains below was sequenced from the same sample in a study of T cells in Graves' hyperthyroidism and ophthalmopathy. There were TCR beta CDR3 regions amplified from RNA transcripts. Initially, a first-round RT-PCR of the TCR CDR3 employed the HTBI primer set. TCRdb re-called the multiplex PCR reads through MiXCR, storing one row per CDR3 protein. The repertoire holds 300,000 to 350,000 distinct CDR3 sequences, approximately 18% seen once, with approximately 54% in the top ten. The sample comprised blood. The receptors originated from a woman between 50 and 59 years old with Graves' hyperthyroidism.

This clonotype was counted many times. The V call is TRBV28, the J call TRBJ1-2, with 10 bases aligning to TRBD1. This CDR3 region has 14 residues. V was pared by 6 bases and J by 4 bases, with 5 bases of the junction left unmatched. Germline-derived CDR1 and CDR2 are MDHEN and SYDVKM. CDR3: CASRLTGGGYGYTF. CDR3 coding DNA: TGTGCCAGCAGGTTGACAGGGGGCGGCTATGGCTACACCTTC.

This clonotype was seen at least ten times. The V call is TRBV18, the J call TRBJ2-1; D may be TRBD1 or TRBD2 (5 bases each). The germline gives CDR1 KGHSH, CDR2 LQKENI. CDR3 length: 14 amino acids. Trimming left V 3 bases short and J 8 bases short, with 14 bases between. CDR3: CASSPGPRGDEQFF. CDR3 DNA sequence: TGTGCCAGCTCACCCGGGCCAAGAGGGGATGAGCAGTTCTTC.

Many counts were recorded for this clonotype. This sequence joins TRBV27 and TRBJ1-3; 7 bases match TRBD1. After removal of 6 bases from V and 2 bases from J, the junction contained 4 bases not matched to a gene. CDR1 is MNHEY and CDR2 is SMNVEV in the germline V gene (reference sequence). The CDR3 has 14 amino acids. For the CDR3, the DNA is TGTGCCAGCAGACCCACAGGGGCTGGAAACACCATATATTTT. Translating it yields CASRPTGAGNTIYF.

The chain uses TRBV6-1 and TRBJ2-3, with D perhaps TRBD1 (5 bases). The germline gives CDR1 MNHNS, CDR2 SASEGT. CDR3 length: 15 residues. V was clipped by 5 bases and J by 0 bases, with 12 bases between them. The CDR3 sequence: CASSYAAGSTDTQYF. CDR3 nucleotides: TGTGCCAGCAGTTATGCGGCAGGGAGCACAGATACGCAGTATTTT.

This clonotype was observed many times. This chain connects TRBV7-3 to TRBJ2-1, with 8 bases fitting TRBD2. The CDR3 is made up of 15 amino acids. Germline CDR1 and CDR2: SGHTA and FQGTGA. The J segment lost 2 bases and the V segment lost 6 bases, leaving 6 bases of the junction unmatched. CDR3 in amino acids: CASSPARGAYNEQFF. The CDR3 DNA reads as TGTGCCAGCAGTCCCGCGCGGGGGGCCTACAATGAGCAGTTCTTC.

V and J are TRBV6-1 and TRBJ2-6; a possible D gene is TRBD1 (6 bases). The V and J ends lost 4 bases and 2 bases respectively, with 12 bases between them. The germline V gene has CDR1 MNHNS and CDR2 SASEGT. The CDR3 length is 16 residues. The CDR3 coding sequence is TGTGCCAGCAGTGCGGGACATACGGCTGGGGCCAACGTCCTGACTTTC. Translating it yields CASSAGHTAGANVLTF.

This clonotype was seen many times. The chain recombines TRBV12-3 or TRBV12-4 with TRBJ2-3; D tentatively reads TRBD1 or TRBD2 (5 bases each). There are 15 residues in the CDR3. Trimming shortened V by 5 bases and J by 2 bases, and 14 bases separated the two germline ends. The CDR3: CASSPQGRPTDTQYF. The CDR3, as DNA: TGTGCCAGCAGTCCCCAGGGACGACCCACAGATACGCAGTATTTT.

This clonotype was detected only a few times. The genes are TRBV6-1 and TRBJ2-1, with TRBD2 matching 9 bases. The CDR3 loop spans 13 amino acids. Per the germline V gene, CDR1 is MNHNS and CDR2 is SASEGT. The trim removed 4 bases at V and 12 bases at J, leaving 7 bases unmatched. CDR3 DNA sequence: TGTGCCAGCAGTGCCGGGCGAGCGGGAGGGCAGTTCTTC. Translated, it gives CASSAGRAGGQFF.

As regards this clonotype: A read error may explain this, as a much larger clone is one base away. V and J are TRBV5-1 and TRBJ2-1; the D gene is possibly TRBD2 (5 bases). Germline CDR1 reads SGHRS; CDR2 reads YFSETQ. The CDR3 is 16 amino acids. Deletions cut 0 bases from V and 8 bases from J, with 18 bases between. CDR3 protein: CASSLDESLGADEQFF. Here the CDR3 DNA reads TGCGCCAGCAGCTTGGACGAGAGTTTAGGAGCGGATGAGCAGTTCTTC. The whole variable domain, filled in from reference TRBV5-1 and TRBJ2-1, reads KAGVTQTPRYLIKTRGQQVTLSCSPISGHRSVSWYQQTPGQGLQFLFEYFSETQRNKGNFPGRFSGRQFSNSRSEMNVSTLELGDSALYLCASSLDESLGADEQFFGPGTRLTVL.

V and J are TRBV9 and TRBJ2-1; TRBD2 aligns across 16 bases. The junction had 7 bases not matched to a gene; V was cut back by 1 base and J by 9 bases. This CDR3 region has 17 residues. Per the germline V gene, CDR1 is SGDLS and CDR2 is YYNGEE. The CDR3 protein is CASSVTPGTSGGVEQFF. Here the CDR3 DNA reads TGTGCCAGCAGCGTAACCCCCGGGACTAGCGGGGGGGTTGAGCAGTTCTTC.